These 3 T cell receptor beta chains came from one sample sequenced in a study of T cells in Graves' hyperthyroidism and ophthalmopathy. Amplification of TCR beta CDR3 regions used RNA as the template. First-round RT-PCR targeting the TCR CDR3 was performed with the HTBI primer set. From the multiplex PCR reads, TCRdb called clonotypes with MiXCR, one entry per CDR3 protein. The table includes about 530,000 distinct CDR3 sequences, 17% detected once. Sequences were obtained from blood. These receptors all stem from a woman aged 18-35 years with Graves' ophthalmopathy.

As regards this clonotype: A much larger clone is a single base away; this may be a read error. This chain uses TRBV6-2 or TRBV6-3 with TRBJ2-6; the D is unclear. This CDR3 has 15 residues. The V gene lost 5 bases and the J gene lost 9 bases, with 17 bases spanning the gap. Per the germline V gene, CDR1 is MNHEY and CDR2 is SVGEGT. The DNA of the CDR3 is TGTGCCAGCAGTCCTACGGTCTCTGGTGTCAACGTCCTGACTTTC. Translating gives CASSPTVSGVNVLTF.

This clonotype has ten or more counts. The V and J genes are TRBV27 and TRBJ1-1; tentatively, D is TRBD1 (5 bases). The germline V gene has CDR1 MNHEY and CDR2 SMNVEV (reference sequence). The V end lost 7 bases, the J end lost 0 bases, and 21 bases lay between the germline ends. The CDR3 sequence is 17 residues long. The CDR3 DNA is TGTGCCAGCACCCCCCAGCCGGGGCGGGGGATGAACACTGAAGCTTTCTTT. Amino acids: CASTPQPGRGMNTEAFF.

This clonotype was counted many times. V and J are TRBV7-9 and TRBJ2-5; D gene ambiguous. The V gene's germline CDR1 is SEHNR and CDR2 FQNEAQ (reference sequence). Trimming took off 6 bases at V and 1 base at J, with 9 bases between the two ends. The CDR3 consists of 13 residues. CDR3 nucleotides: TGTGCCAGCAGGAGGAAGGGCCAAGAGACCCAGTACTTC. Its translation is CASRRKGQETQYF.